The rows below give T cell receptor beta chains drawn from one sample of a study of blood T cells in healthy people across ages. TCRdb processed the 5' RACE reads anew with MiXCR; each CDR3 protein has one entry. Among 900,000 to 950,000 distinct CDR3 sequences listed, under 35% were seen once. The same sample was also used in a study of T cells of mothers and their children.

Material for sequencing was blood. Receptors were obtained from a woman between 40 and 55 years old in good health. Both conserved end residues are part of each CDR3. Fields, in order: J gene, V gene, clone size, D gene, CDR3 protein, CDR3 DNA. D genes are given only for firm matches. Part of the rows lack a size; the others show once, few, many or a class for expanded clones.

j_call: TRBJ1-2
v_call: TRBV5-1
clone_size: -
d_call: -
cdr3_aa: CASSIGATTGYGYTF
cdr3_nt: TGCGCCAGCAGCATAGGGGCCACAACGGGCTATGGCTACACCTTC

j_call: TRBJ2-7
v_call: TRBV7-9
clone_size: -
d_call: TRBD2
cdr3_aa: CASSSLAGGRRSYEQYF
cdr3_nt: TGTGCCAGCAGCTCCCTAGCGGGGGGACGAAGATCTTACGAGCAGTACTTC

j_call: TRBJ1-5
v_call: TRBV29-1
clone_size: few
d_call: -
cdr3_aa: CSVVWGAGNQPQHF
cdr3_nt: TGCAGCGTTGTGTGGGGAGCCGGCAATCAGCCCCAGCATTTT

j_call: TRBJ2-1
v_call: TRBV28
clone_size: few
d_call: -
cdr3_aa: CASRTAGGSFYNEQFF
cdr3_nt: TGTGCCAGCCGGACCGCAGGAGGGAGTTTCTACAATGAGCAGTTCTTC

j_call: TRBJ2-1
v_call: TRBV6-5
clone_size: few
d_call: -
cdr3_aa: CASSYVGSRRNEQFF
cdr3_nt: TGTGCCAGCAGTTACGTGGGTTCAAGAAGAAATGAGCAGTTCTTC

j_call: TRBJ2-7
v_call: TRBV24-1
clone_size: -
d_call: -
cdr3_aa: CATSDTGTATYEQYF
cdr3_nt: TGTGCCACCAGTGATACCGGGACGGCCACCTACGAGCAGTACTTC

j_call: TRBJ2-1
v_call: TRBV13
clone_size: -
d_call: -
cdr3_aa: CASSLGAGHEQFF
cdr3_nt: TGTGCCAGCAGCTTAGGGGCAGGCCATGAGCAGTTCTTC

j_call: TRBJ2-3
v_call: TRBV5-1
clone_size: few
d_call: TRBD2
cdr3_aa: CASSLEAGGPTDTQYF
cdr3_nt: TGCGCCAGCAGCTTGGAGGCGGGGGGGCCCACAGATACGCAGTATTTT

j_call: TRBJ2-7
v_call: TRBV12-3/TRBV12-4
clone_size: few
d_call: -
cdr3_aa: CASRLGTSEQYF
cdr3_nt: TGTGCCAGCAGGCTCGGGACAAGCGAGCAGTACTTC

j_call: TRBJ2-3
v_call: TRBV9
clone_size: many
d_call: -
cdr3_aa: CASSVQGYTDTQYF
cdr3_nt: TGTGCCAGCAGCGTTCAGGGGTATACAGATACGCAGTATTTT

j_call: TRBJ2-2
v_call: TRBV7-2
clone_size: -
d_call: -
cdr3_aa: CASSLDGVRTGELFF
cdr3_nt: TGTGCCAGCAGCTTAGATGGGGTGCGCACCGGGGAGCTGTTTTTT

j_call: TRBJ2-7
v_call: TRBV15
clone_size: many
d_call: TRBD1
cdr3_aa: CATSGGTGLSYEQYF
cdr3_nt: TGTGCCACCAGCGGGGGGACAGGTCTCTCCTACGAGCAGTACTTC

j_call: TRBJ1-2
v_call: TRBV6-5
clone_size: many
d_call: -
cdr3_aa: CASSPLGGSYGYTF
cdr3_nt: TGTGCCAGCAGCCCCTTGGGGGGGAGCTATGGCTACACCTTC

j_call: TRBJ2-1
v_call: TRBV4-3
clone_size: -
d_call: -
cdr3_aa: CASSQEIRGGQFF
cdr3_nt: TGCGCCAGCAGCCAAGAGATAAGGGGGGGTCAGTTCTTC

j_call: TRBJ2-7
v_call: TRBV7-8
clone_size: many
d_call: TRBD1
cdr3_aa: CASRDPGQNYEQYF
cdr3_nt: TGTGCCAGCCGAGATCCGGGACAGAACTACGAGCAGTACTTC